The 21 T cell receptor beta chains given below trace back to one sample, sequenced in a study of T cells in Graves' hyperthyroidism and ophthalmopathy. It was RNA transcripts that yielded the amplified TCR beta CDR3 regions. HTBI primers were used for first-round RT-PCR of the TCR CDR3. One entry per CDR3 protein, called by TCRdb with MiXCR from the multiplex PCR reads. The sample has approximately 640,000 distinct CDR3 sequences; around 16% are singletons. The specimen was blood. Every receptor here comes from a man aged 50 to 60 with Graves' hyperthyroidism.

CDR3 sequence: CAAGLGTEAFF. CDR3 DNA sequence: TGTGCCGCCGGGCTGGGCACTGAAGCTTTCTTT. The chain links TRBV19 to TRBJ1-1; no clear D gene. This CDR3 region has 11 residues. The germline V gene has CDR1 LNHDA and CDR2 SQIVND (reference sequence). V was shortened by 11 bases and J by 4 bases, with 11 bases between the two germline ends.

This clonotype came up many times. The V gene is TRBV20-1, the J gene TRBJ2-5; D not certain. The CDR3 has 12 amino acids. The germline CDR1 and CDR2 sequences are DFQATT and SNEGSKA (reference sequence). The V gene lost 6 bases and the J gene lost 2 bases, with 10 bases spanning the gap. In DNA, the CDR3 is TGCAGTGCGACGAGTGGGCAAGAGACCCAGTACTTC. Amino acids: CSATSGQETQYF.

The chain combines TRBV27 with TRBJ1-5; D is perhaps TRBD1 (5 bases). Germline loops: CDR1 MNHEY, CDR2 SMNVEV (reference sequence). V was pared by 6 bases and J by 3 bases, with 15 bases between. CDR3 length: 15 amino acids. CDR3: CASSLVEGNNQPQHF. In DNA form, the CDR3 reads TGTGCCAGCAGCCTAGTAGAGGGGAACAATCAGCCCCAGCATTTT.

In its sample, this clonotype was seen a few times. The chain employs TRBV4-1 and TRBJ2-7, with 10 bases matching TRBD2. The CDR3 contains 17 residues. Germline V gene lookup returns CDR1 MGHRA and CDR2 YSYEKL. With V trimmed by 0 bases and J by 3 bases, 8 bases remained unmatched. DNA of the CDR3: TGCGCCAGCAGCCAAGAGCCAGCGGGAGGGCCGTTCTACGAGCAGTACTTC. Its translation: CASSQEPAGGPFYEQYF.

V is TRBV28 and J is TRBJ2-5, with D possibly being TRBD1 or TRBD2 (7 bases each). The CDR3 is made up of 16 amino acids. The V gene lost 3 bases and the J gene lost 1 base, with 15 bases spanning the gap. Germline V gene lookup returns CDR1 MDHEN and CDR2 SYDVKM. The CDR3 spells CASSLSSGTAQETQYF. The DNA of the CDR3 is TGTGCCAGCAGTTTGTCCAGCGGGACAGCCCAAGAGACCCAGTACTTC.

The V and J genes are TRBV6-2 or TRBV6-3 and TRBJ2-1, with 12 bases matching TRBD2. This CDR3 has 16 residues. Per germline, CDR1 MNHEY and CDR2 SVGEGT. V trimming: 2 bases; J trimming: 2 bases; junction bases outside the gene matches: 1. The CDR3 reads CASSYRTSGTYNEQFF. DNA for the CDR3: TGTGCCAGCAGTTACAGGACTAGCGGGACCTACAATGAGCAGTTCTTC.

This sequence joins TRBV7-9 and TRBJ1-1; D unclear. The germline V gene has CDR1 SEHNR and CDR2 FQNEAQ (reference sequence). The CDR3 loop spans 11 amino acids. The V end lost 0 bases, the J end lost 10 bases, and 6 bases lay between the germline ends. CDR3 protein: CASSLAVGAFF. The DNA for the CDR3 is TGTGCCAGCAGCTTAGCTGTGGGAGCTTTCTTT.

In its sample, this clonotype was seen many times. An end of the junction differs from the germline gene, which may be a read error. The chain couples TRBV20-1 to TRBJ1-1, with 9 bases identical to TRBD1. CDR1 DFQATT and CDR2 SNEGSKA come from the germline V gene (reference sequence). The CDR3 is 14 residues long. The CDR3 DNA follows: TGCAGTGCCAGAGCTTTGGGACAGGGTATAGAGACTTTCTTT. Amino acids: CSARALGQGIETFF.

The table lists this clonotype with many counts. J is TRBJ1-1 and V is TRBV27; D possibly corresponds to TRBD1 (5 bases). This CDR3 is 16 amino acids long. The germline CDR1 and CDR2 sequences are MNHEY and SMNVEV (reference sequence). V was trimmed by 2 bases and J by 2 bases, leaving 15 bases between them. CDR3 residues: CASSLRGALGNTEAFF. CDR3 coding DNA: TGTGCCAGCAGTTTAAGAGGGGCTCTCGGTAACACTGAAGCTTTCTTT.

The table lists this clonotype with a few counts. The chain joins TRBV29-1 to TRBJ2-1, with TRBD2 matching over 9 bases. CDR1 and CDR2 (germline): SQVTM, ANQGSEA. CDR3 length: 15 amino acids. J lost 6 bases, V lost 7 bases, and 13 bases had no gene match. CDR3: CSAGGGIAGVNEQFF. The DNA of the CDR3 is TGCAGCGCCGGGGGGGGTATAGCGGGAGTCAATGAGCAGTTCTTC.

This clonotype was observed many times. The CDR3 nucleotides read TGTGCCACCCTACTGAGGCGAGCGATCAATGAGCAGTTCTTC. Protein sequence: CATLLRRAINEQFF. V usage is TRBV12-3 or TRBV12-4 and J usage is TRBJ2-1, with D uncertain. This CDR3 is 14 amino acids long. Trimming removed 10 bases at V and 6 bases at J, with 19 bases between.

In its sample, this clonotype was seen once. The V and J genes are TRBV4-1 and TRBJ2-2, with TRBD2 as a possible D gene (6 bases). The V end was cut by 0 bases, the J end by 1 base, with 9 bases between. Germline V lookup: CDR1 MGHRA, CDR2 YSYEKL. The CDR3 sequence is 16 residues long. The CDR3 loop reads CASSQDGDWNTGELFF. DNA of the CDR3: TGCGCCAGCAGCCAAGATGGGGACTGGAACACCGGGGAGCTGTTTTTT.

This clonotype was picked up many times. The V call is TRBV24-1, the J call TRBJ2-7; 8 bases are shared with TRBD2. V was clipped by 4 bases and J by 5 bases; unmatched bases: 9. CDR1 and CDR2 (germline): KGHDR, SFDVKD. This CDR3 spans 15 amino acids. CDR3 amino acids: CATSDRSGRRDEQYF. CDR3 DNA sequence: TGTGCCACCAGTGACCGGAGCGGGAGAAGGGACGAGCAGTACTTC.

This chain joins TRBV29-1 and TRBJ2-7; D unresolved. V was pared by 3 bases and J by 2 bases, with 8 bases between. CDR3 size: 12 residues. Germline CDR1 reads SQVTM; CDR2 reads ANQGSEA. CDR3 in amino acids: CSVEGRAYEQYF. The CDR3 nucleotides are TGCAGCGTTGAGGGCAGAGCCTACGAGCAGTACTTC.

The sample holds a few counts of this clonotype. The gene calls are TRBV27 and TRBJ1-1; maybe TRBD1 (6 bases). V lost 6 bases and J lost 3, with 14 bases in between. Looked up from germline, CDR1 is MNHEY and CDR2 is SMNVEV (reference sequence). The CDR3 extends over 14 amino acids. The CDR3 DNA reads as TGTGCCAGCAGCATTCAGGGGTGGGACACTGAAGCTTTCTTT. Protein sequence: CASSIQGWDTEAFF.

The chain carries TRBV5-1 and TRBJ2-6; TRBD1 aligns across 7 bases. The CDR3 is 15 residues long. CDR1 and CDR2 (germline): SGHRS, YFSETQ. J lost 2 bases, V lost 3 bases, and 2 bases had no gene match. CDR3 sequence: CASSSGGAGANVLTF. CDR3 nucleotide sequence: TGCGCCAGCAGCTCAGGGGGAGCTGGGGCCAACGTCCTGACTTTC. The variable domain in full, completed from reference TRBV5-1 and TRBJ2-6, reads KAGVTQTPRYLIKTRGQQVTLSCSPISGHRSVSWYQQTPGQGLQFLFEYFSETQRNKGNFPGRFSGRQFSNSRSEMNVSTLELGDSALYLCASSSGGAGANVLTFGAGSRLTVL.

At least ten counts were recorded for this clonotype. The chain is built from TRBV9 and TRBJ1-1; 7 nucleotides agree with TRBD1. V dropped 0 bases and J dropped 4; count of bases not matched to a gene: 9. Per germline, CDR1 SGDLS and CDR2 YYNGEE. The CDR3 contains 16 residues. DNA for the CDR3: TGTGCCAGCAGCGTAGACCCTACCACAGGGGCCACTGAAGCTTTCTTT. It codes for CASSVDPTTGATEAFF.

Turning to this clonotype: Just one base apart from a much larger clone, this may be a read error. The chain uses TRBV27 and TRBJ1-1; 8 bases fit TRBD1. Per the germline V gene, CDR1 is MNHEY and CDR2 is SMNVEV (reference sequence). J lost 3 bases, V lost 7 bases, and 10 bases had no gene match. CDR3 length: 15 residues. CDR3 sequence: CASNGPRTGYTEAFF. Here the CDR3 DNA reads TGTGCCAGCAATGGTCCCCGGACAGGGTACACTGAAGCTTTCTTT.

This clonotype was observed many times. V usage is TRBV28 and J usage is TRBJ2-3, with 12 bases matching TRBD2. J was trimmed by 4 bases and V by 9 bases; bases with no gene match: 17. From germline, CDR1 is MDHEN and CDR2 SYDVKM. This CDR3 spans 18 amino acids. In DNA, the CDR3 is TGTGCCAGTCCTCCCCCTAGCGGGAGGGCCCTAAAGGCAGATACGCAGTATTTT. Its protein product is CASPPPSGRALKADTQYF.

This clonotype was detected ten times or more. CDR3 in DNA: TGTGCCAGCAGCTCCAGGACAGCTAACTATGGCTACACCTTC. It translates to CASSSRTANYGYTF. The rearrangement joins TRBV7-9 to TRBJ1-2; tentatively, D is TRBD1 (6 bases). Germline V lookup: CDR1 SEHNR, CDR2 FQNEAQ (reference sequence). CDR3 length equals 14 residues. With 4 bases removed from V and 0 bases from J, the gap between germline ends came to 9 bases.

This clonotype was detected ten times or more. This chain links TRBV27 with TRBJ2-1, with D possibly matching TRBD2 (7 bases). CDR1 and CDR2 (germline): MNHEY, SMNVEV (reference sequence). Deletions cut 6 bases from V and 0 bases from J, with 15 bases between. The CDR3 is 16 amino acids. Here the CDR3 reads CASRPEGGSSYNEQFF. CDR3 nucleotides: TGTGCCAGCAGGCCGGAGGGGGGGAGCTCCTACAATGAGCAGTTCTTC.